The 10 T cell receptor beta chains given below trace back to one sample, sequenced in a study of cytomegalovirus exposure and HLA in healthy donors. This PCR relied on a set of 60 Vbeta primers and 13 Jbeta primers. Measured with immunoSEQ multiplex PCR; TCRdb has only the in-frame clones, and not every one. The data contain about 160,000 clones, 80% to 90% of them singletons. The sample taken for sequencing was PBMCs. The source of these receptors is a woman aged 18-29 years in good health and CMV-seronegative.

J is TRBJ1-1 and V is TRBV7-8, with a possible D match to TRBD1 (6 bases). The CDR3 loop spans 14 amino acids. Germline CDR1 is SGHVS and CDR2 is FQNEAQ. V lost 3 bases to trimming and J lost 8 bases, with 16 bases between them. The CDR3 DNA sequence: TGTGCCAGCAGCTTTGAGCCGGGGGGCGCGGAAGCTTTCTTT. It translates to CASSFEPGGAEAFF. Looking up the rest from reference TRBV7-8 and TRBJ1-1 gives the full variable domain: GAGVSQSPRYKVAKRGQDVALRCDPISGHVSLFWYQQALGQGPEFLTYFQNEAQLDKSGLPSDRFFAERPEGSVSTLKIQRTQQEDSAVYLCASSFEPGGAEAFFGQGTRLTVV.

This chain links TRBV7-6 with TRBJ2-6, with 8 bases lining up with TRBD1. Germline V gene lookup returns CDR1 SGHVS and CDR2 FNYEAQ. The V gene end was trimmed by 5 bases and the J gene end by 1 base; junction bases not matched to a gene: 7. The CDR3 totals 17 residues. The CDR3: CASSLRTGKSGANVLTF. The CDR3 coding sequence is TGTGCCAGCAGCCTAAGGACAGGGAAGTCTGGGGCCAACGTCCTGACTTTC.

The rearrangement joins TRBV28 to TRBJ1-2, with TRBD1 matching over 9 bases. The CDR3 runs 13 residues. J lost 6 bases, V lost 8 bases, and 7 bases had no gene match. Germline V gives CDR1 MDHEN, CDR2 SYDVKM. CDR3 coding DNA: TGTGCCAGCCGGACACAGGGGGCGGATGGCTACACCTTC. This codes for CASRTQGADGYTF.

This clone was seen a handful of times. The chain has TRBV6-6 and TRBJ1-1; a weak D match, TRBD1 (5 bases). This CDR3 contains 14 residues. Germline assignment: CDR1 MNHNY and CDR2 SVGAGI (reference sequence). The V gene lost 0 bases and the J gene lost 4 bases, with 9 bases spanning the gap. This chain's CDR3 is CASSYSGEATEAFF. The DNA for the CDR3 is TGTGCCAGCAGTTACTCGGGGGAGGCCACTGAAGCTTTCTTT.

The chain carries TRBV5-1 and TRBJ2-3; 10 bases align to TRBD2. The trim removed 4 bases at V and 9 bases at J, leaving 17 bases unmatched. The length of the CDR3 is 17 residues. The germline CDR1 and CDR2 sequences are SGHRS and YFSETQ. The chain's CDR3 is CASSPTQIAGGFETQYF. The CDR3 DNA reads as TGCGCCAGCAGCCCCACCCAGATAGCGGGGGGTTTTGAAACGCAGTATTTT.

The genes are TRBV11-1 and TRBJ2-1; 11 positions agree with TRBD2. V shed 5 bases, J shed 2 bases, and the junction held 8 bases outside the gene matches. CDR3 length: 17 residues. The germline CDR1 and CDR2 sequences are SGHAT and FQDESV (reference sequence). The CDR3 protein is CASSPGLAVLTYNEQFF. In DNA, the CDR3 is TGTGCCAGCAGCCCGGGACTAGCGGTCCTAACCTACAATGAGCAGTTCTTC.

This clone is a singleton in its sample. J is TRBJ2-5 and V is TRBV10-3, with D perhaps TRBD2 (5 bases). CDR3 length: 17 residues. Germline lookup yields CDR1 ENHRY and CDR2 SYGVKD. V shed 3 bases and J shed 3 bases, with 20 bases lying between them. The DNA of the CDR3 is TGTGCCATCAGTGAAGGCGGGTTTTCCATGGCGAAAGAGACCCAGTACTTC. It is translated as CAISEGGFSMAKETQYF.

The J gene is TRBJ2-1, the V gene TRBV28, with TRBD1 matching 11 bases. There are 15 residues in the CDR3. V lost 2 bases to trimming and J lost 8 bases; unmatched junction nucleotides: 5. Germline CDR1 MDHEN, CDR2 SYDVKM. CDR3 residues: CASSLRTGGKDEQFF. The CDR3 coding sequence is TGTGCCAGCAGTTTACGGACAGGGGGCAAGGATGAGCAGTTCTTC.

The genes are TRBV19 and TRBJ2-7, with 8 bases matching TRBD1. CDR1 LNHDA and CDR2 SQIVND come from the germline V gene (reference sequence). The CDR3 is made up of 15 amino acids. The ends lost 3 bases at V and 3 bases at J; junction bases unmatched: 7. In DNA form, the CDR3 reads TGTGCCAGTAGTATCGCGACAGGGGCCCTCTACGAGCAGTACTTC. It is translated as CASSIATGALYEQYF.

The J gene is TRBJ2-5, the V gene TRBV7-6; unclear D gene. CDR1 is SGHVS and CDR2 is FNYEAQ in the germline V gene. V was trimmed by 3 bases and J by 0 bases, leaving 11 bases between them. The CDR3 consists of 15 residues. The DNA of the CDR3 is TGTGCCAGCAGCTTCGCCTGGAGCGACCAAGAGACCCAGTACTTC. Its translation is CASSFAWSDQETQYF.